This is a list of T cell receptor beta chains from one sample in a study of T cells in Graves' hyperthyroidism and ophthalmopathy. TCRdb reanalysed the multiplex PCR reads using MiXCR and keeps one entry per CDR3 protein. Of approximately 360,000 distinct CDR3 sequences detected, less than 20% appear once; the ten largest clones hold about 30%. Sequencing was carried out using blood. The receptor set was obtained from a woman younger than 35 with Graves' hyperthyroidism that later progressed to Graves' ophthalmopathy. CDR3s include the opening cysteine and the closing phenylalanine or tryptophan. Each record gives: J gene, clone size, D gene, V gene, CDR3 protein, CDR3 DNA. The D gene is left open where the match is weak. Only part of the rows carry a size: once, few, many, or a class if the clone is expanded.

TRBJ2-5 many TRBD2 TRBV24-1 CATSDQRGPLQETQYF TGTGCCACCAGTGACCAGCGGGGGCCGCTCCAAGAGACCCAGTACTTC
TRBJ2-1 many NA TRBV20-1 CSARGLRENNEQFF TGCAGTGCTAGAGGACTCCGGGAAAACAATGAGCAGTTCTTC
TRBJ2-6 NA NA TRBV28 CASSNDPSGANVLTF TGTGCCAGCAGTAATGACCCCTCTGGGGCCAACGTCCTGACTTTC
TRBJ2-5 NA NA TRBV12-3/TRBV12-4 CASSPDRIQETQYF TGTGCCAGCAGTCCTGACAGGATCCAAGAGACCCAGTACTTC
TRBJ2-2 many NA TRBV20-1 CSARVRTFMSNTGELFF TGCAGTGCTAGAGTTCGAACGTTCATGTCGAACACCGGGGAGCTGTTTTTT
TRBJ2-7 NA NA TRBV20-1 CSAREQYF TGCAGTGCTAGAGAGCAGTACTTC
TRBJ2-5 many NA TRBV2 CASSVQGIQETQYF TGTGCCAGCAGTGTTCAGGGGATCCAAGAGACCCAGTACTTC
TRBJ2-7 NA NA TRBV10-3 CAISLGGSSYEQYF TGTGCCATCAGTCTAGGCGGAAGCTCCTACGAGCAGTACTTC
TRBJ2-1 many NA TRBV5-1 CASSTGTSSYNEQFF TGCGCCAGCAGCACCGGGACCAGCTCCTACAATGAGCAGTTCTTC
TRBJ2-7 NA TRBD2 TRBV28 CASSDSGGRVEQYF TGTGCCAGCAGTGATAGTGGCGGGAGGGTCGAGCAGTACTTC